The 12 T cell receptor beta chains given below trace back to one sample, sequenced in a study of response to subunit inactivated influenza vaccine. TCRdb re-derived calls from the RT-PCR reads in MiXCR, one entry per CDR3 protein. This sample yields 550,000 to 800,000 distinct CDR3 sequences, of which more than 11% are seen a single time; around 7.3% belongs to the top ten. This sample comprised PBMCs from blood, obtained 14 to 15 days before vaccination. The receptors shown here come from a man aged 50 to 60 who received an inactivated influenza vaccine.

This clonotype has just a few counts. This chain joins TRBV7-6 and TRBJ2-2; TRBD2 is a possible D gene (6 bases). Trimming stripped 6 bases from V and 4 bases from J, with 12 bases between. This CDR3 region has 14 residues. Germline V gives CDR1 SGHVS, CDR2 FNYEAQ. The CDR3 sequence is CASREGSGTGELFF. The CDR3 DNA reads TGTGCCAGCAGGGAAGGTAGCGGCACCGGGGAGCTGTTTTTT.

The chain recombines TRBV6-2 or TRBV6-3 with TRBJ2-2, with 9 nucleotides matching TRBD1. Losses at the gene ends were 4 bases for V and 4 bases for J; bases not matched to a gene: 4. This CDR3 comprises 15 residues. From germline, CDR1 is MNHEY and CDR2 SVGEGT. This CDR3 reads CASSWPGQGTGELFF. In DNA, the CDR3 is TGTGCCAGCAGTTGGCCGGGACAGGGCACCGGGGAGCTGTTTTTT.

For the CDR3, the DNA is TGTGCCAGCAGTTTAGGACGGGCAGTGAACACTGAAGCTTTCTTT. The encoded protein is CASSLGRAVNTEAFF. The chain employs TRBV12-3 or TRBV12-4 and TRBJ1-1; D not resolved. V gave up 1 base and J gave up 0 bases, with 9 bases separating them. The CDR3 totals 15 residues.

This rearrangement joins TRBV15 to TRBJ2-5, with 8 bases that match TRBD1. CDR1 is LNHNV, CDR2 YYDKDF, per germline (reference sequence). The V gene end was trimmed by 8 bases and the J gene end by 3 bases; junction bases not matched to a gene: 8. This CDR3 is built from 14 residues. The chain's CDR3 is CATRQGRNEETQYF. CDR3 DNA: TGTGCCACCCGACAGGGGAGGAATGAAGAGACCCAGTACTTC.

This clonotype was counted between two and nine times. CDR3 bases: TGCGCCAGCAGCCCAAAGGGGGGATCCTACGAGCAGTACTTC. Amino acid sequence: CASSPKGGSYEQYF. The J gene is TRBJ2-7, the V gene TRBV5-1; either TRBD1 or TRBD2 may supply D (6 bases each). Looked up from germline, CDR1 is SGHRS and CDR2 is YFSETQ. There are 14 residues in the CDR3. V lost 4 bases, J lost 1 base, and 12 bases lay in between.

This chain connects TRBV3-1 to TRBJ2-2, with 10 bases aligning to TRBD2. V gave up 4 bases and J gave up 7 bases; unmatched junction bases: 9. The CDR3 has 16 residues. Germline assignment: CDR1 LGHDT and CDR2 YNNKEL (reference sequence). The CDR3 DNA sequence: TGTGCCAGCAGCCCCTCAGGGACTAGCGTCTTCGGGGAGCTGTTTTTT. Amino acids: CASSPSGTSVFGELFF.

This clonotype was detected only a few times. This chain joins TRBV20-1 and TRBJ1-6, with 8 bases that match TRBD1. Germline loops: CDR1 DFQATT, CDR2 SNEGSKA (reference sequence). The CDR3 consists of 16 residues. The trim removed 0 bases at V and 7 bases at J, leaving 8 bases unmatched. CDR3 coding DNA: TGCAGTGCTAGAGATGGAGACAGGGGAGGAAATTCACCCCTCCACTTT. Residues: CSARDGDRGGNSPLHF.

This chain uses TRBV28 with TRBJ2-5, with 11 nucleotides matching TRBD2. V shed 6 bases, J shed 4 bases, and the junction held 4 bases outside the gene matches. This CDR3 is built from 14 residues. Germline lookup yields CDR1 MDHEN and CDR2 SYDVKM. The CDR3 nucleotides read TGTGCCAGCAGCCCTAGCGGGAGGCTAGAGACCCAGTACTTC. It is translated as CASSPSGRLETQYF.

This clonotype was observed a few times. The V gene is TRBV7-2, the J gene TRBJ2-7; 9 bases line up with TRBD1. Germline-derived CDR1 and CDR2 are SGHTA and FQGNSA. Trimming removed 4 bases from V and 6 bases from J; junction bases left unmatched: 4. The CDR3 contains 13 residues. CDR3 residues: CASSSQTGGEQYF. CDR3 sequence (DNA): TGTGCCAGCAGCTCACAGACAGGGGGCGAGCAGTACTTC.

The sample holds a few counts of this clonotype. This sequence joins TRBV5-1 and TRBJ2-3; TRBD1 aligns across 7 bases. Losses at the gene ends were 7 bases for V and 2 bases for J; bases not matched to a gene: 10. This CDR3 contains 15 residues. Germline CDR1 reads SGHRS; CDR2 reads YFSETQ. As DNA, the CDR3 is TGCGCCAGCTCGACAGGGAGAGGTCCCACAGATACGCAGTATTTT. Residues: CASSTGRGPTDTQYF.

The J gene is TRBJ1-6, the V gene TRBV20-1, with D maybe TRBD1 (5 bases). Germline V lookup: CDR1 DFQATT, CDR2 SNEGSKA (reference sequence). Deletions cut 1 base from V and 6 bases from J, with 7 bases between. CDR3 length: 13 amino acids. The CDR3 coding sequence is TGCAGTGCTAGAGGACAGCCTAATTCACCCCTCCACTTT. It specifies CSARGQPNSPLHF.

This clonotype was counted only a few times. This chain links TRBV12-3 or TRBV12-4 with TRBJ2-3; 9 positions match TRBD1. V shed 3 bases and J 4 bases; nucleotides not matched to a gene: 5. The length of the CDR3 is 15 residues. DNA of the CDR3: TGTGCCAGCAGTTTCCGACAGGGGGGCCCAGATACGCAGTATTTT. It codes for CASSFRQGGPDTQYF.